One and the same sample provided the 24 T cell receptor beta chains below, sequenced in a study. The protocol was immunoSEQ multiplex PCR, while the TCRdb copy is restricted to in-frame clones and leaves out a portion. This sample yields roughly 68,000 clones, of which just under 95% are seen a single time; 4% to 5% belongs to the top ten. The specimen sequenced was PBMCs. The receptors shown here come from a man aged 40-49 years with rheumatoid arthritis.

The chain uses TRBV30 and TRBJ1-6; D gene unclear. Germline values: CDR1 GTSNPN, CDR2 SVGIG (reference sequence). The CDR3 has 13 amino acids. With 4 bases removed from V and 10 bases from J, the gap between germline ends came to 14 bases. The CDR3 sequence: CAWTTRAGSPLHF. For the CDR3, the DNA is TGTGCCTGGACGACACGGGCGGGATCACCCCTCCACTTT.

The CDR3 sequence: CASSLRPGNINSPLHF. In nucleotides, the CDR3 is TGTGCCAGCAGCTTAAGGCCCGGGAACATAAATTCACCCCTCCACTTT. The chain recombines TRBV7-2 with TRBJ1-6; D gene ambiguous. This CDR3 is built from 16 residues. CDR1 SGHTA and CDR2 FQGNSA come from the germline V gene. V lost 2 bases, J lost 7 bases, and 15 bases lay in between. Complete variable domain (other parts from reference TRBV7-2 and TRBJ1-6): GAGVSQSPSNKVTEKGKDVELRCDPISGHTALYWYRQSLGQGLEFLIYFQGNSAPDKSGLPSDRFSAERTGGSVSTLTIQRTQQEDSAVYLCASSLRPGNINSPLHFGNGTRLTVT.

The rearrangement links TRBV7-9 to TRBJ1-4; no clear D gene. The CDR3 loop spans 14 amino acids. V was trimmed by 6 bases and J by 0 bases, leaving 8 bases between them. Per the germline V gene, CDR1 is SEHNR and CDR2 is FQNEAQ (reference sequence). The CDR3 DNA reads TGTGCCAGCAGGTCAACCGCAACTAATGAAAAACTGTTTTTT. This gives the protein CASRSTATNEKLFF.

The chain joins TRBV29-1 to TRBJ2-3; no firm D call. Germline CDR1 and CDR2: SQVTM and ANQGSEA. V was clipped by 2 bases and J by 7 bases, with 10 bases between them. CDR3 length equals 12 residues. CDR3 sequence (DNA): TGCAGCGTTGAATGGCTTAGCTATACGCAGTATTTT. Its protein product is CSVEWLSYTQYF.

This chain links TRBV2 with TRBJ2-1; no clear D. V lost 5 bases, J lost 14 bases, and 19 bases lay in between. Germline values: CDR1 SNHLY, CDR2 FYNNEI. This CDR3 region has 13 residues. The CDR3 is CASSSIRPDGEFF. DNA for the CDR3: TGTGCCAGCAGTTCCATCAGGCCCGATGGGGAGTTCTTC.

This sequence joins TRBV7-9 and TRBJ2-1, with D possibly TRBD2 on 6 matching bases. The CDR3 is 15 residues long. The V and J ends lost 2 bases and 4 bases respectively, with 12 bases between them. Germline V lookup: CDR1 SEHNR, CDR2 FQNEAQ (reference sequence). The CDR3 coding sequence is TGTGCCAGCAGCTTACCGGGAGATCGATACAATGAGCAGTTCTTC. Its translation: CASSLPGDRYNEQFF.

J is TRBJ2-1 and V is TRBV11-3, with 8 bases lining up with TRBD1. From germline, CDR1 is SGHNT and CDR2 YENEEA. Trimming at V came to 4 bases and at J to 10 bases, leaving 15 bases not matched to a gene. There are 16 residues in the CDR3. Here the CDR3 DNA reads TGTGCCAGCAGCTCCAAGCCCGGGACAGGTAATCCCGAGCAGTTCTTC. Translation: CASSSKPGTGNPEQFF.

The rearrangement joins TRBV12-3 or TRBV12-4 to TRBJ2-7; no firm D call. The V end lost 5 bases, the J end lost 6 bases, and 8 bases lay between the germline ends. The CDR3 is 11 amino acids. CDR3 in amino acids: CASSPDTEQYF. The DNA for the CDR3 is TGTGCCAGCAGTCCAGACACCGAGCAGTACTTC.

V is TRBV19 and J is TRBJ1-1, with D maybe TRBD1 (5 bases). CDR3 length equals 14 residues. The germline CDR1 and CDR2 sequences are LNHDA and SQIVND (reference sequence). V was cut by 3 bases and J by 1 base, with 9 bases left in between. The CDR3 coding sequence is TGTGCCAGTAGTATGGGGCTTAAGAACACTGAAGCTTTCTTT. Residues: CASSMGLKNTEAFF.

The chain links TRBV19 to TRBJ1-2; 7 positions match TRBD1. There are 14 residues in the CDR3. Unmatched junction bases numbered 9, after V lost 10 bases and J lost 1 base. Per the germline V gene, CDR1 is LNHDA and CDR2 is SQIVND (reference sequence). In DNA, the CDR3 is TGTGCCACCCAGGGACAGCCGAATAACTATGGCTACACCTTC. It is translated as CATQGQPNNYGYTF.

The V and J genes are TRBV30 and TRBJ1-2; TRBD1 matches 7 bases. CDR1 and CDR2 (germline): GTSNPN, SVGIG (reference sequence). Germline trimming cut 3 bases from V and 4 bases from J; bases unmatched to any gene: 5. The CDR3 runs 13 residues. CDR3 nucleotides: TGTGCCTGGAGGTCTGACAGGGCCTATGGCTACACCTTC. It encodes CAWRSDRAYGYTF.

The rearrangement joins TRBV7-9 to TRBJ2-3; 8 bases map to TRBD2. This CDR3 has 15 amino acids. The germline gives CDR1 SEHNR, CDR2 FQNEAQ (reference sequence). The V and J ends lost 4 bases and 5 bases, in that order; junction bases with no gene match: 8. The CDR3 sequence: CASSSVSGNRDTQYF. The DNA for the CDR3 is TGTGCCAGCAGCTCTGTTAGCGGGAATAGAGATACGCAGTATTTT.

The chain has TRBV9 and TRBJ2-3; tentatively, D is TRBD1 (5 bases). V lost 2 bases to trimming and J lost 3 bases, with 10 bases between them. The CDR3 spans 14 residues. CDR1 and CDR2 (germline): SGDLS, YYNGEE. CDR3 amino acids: CASSVDQGTDTQYF. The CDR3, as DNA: TGTGCCAGCAGCGTCGATCAGGGTACAGATACGCAGTATTTT.

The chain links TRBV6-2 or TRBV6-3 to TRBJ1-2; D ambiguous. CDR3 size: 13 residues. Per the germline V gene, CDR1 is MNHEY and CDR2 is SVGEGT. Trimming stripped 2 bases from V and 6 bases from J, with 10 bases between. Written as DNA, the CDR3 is TGTGCCAGCAGTTACGGAGGGTTGGATGGCTACACCTTC. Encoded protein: CASSYGGLDGYTF.

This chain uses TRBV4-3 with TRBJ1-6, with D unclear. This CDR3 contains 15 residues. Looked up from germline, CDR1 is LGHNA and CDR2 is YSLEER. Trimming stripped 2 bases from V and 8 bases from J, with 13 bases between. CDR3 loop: CASSQKHGNDSPLHF. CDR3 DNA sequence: TGCGCCAGCAGCCAAAAACACGGGAATGATTCACCCCTCCACTTT.

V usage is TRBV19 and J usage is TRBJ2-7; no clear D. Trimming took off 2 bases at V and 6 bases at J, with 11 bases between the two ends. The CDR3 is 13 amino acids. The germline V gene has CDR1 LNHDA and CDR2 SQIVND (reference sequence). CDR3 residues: CASSILRGVEQYF. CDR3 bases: TGTGCCAGTAGTATACTAAGAGGAGTCGAGCAGTACTTC.

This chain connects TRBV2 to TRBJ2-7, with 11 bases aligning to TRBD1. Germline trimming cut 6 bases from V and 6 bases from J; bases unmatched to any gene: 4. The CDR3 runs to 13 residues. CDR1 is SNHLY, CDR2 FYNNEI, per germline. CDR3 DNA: TGTGCCAGCAGCCGGGACAGGGGGAGCGAGCAGTACTTC. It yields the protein CASSRDRGSEQYF. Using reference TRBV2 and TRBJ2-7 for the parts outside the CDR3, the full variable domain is EPEVTQTPSHQVTQMGQEVILRCVPISNHLYFYWYRQILGQKVEFLVSFYNNEISEKSEIFDDQFSVERPDGSNFTLKIRSTKLEDSAMYFCASSRDRGSEQYFGPGTRLTVT.

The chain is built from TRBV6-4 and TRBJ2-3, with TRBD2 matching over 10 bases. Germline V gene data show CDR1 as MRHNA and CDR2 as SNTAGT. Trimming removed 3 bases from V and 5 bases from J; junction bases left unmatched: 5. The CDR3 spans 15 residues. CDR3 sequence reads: CASSEASGGQDTQYF. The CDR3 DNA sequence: TGTGCCAGCAGTGAGGCTAGCGGGGGCCAAGATACGCAGTATTTT.

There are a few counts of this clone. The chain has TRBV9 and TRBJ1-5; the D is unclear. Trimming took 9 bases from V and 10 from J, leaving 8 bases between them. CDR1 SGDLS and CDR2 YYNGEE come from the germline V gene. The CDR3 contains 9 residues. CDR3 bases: TGTGCCATCCCTCTTCCCCAGCATTTT. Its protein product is CAIPLPQHF.

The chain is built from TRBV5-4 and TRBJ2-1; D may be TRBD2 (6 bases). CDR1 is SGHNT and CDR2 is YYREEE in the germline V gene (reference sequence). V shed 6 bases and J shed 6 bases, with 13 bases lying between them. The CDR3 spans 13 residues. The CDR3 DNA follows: TGTGCCAGCACGACTAGTTGGGGCAATGAGCAGTTCTTC. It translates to CASTTSWGNEQFF.

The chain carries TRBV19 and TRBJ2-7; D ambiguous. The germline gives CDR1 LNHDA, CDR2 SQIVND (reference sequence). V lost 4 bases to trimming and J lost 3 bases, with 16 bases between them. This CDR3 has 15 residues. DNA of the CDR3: TGTGCCAGTAGTAGTGGCTTTTCGAGTGTCTACGAGCAGTACTTC. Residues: CASSSGFSSVYEQYF.

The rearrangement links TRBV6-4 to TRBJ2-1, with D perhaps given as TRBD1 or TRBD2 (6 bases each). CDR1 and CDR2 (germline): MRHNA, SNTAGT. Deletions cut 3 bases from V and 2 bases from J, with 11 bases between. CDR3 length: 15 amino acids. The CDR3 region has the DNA TGTGCCAGCAGTGAGGGGGGCGGGCCCTACAATGAGCAGTTCTTC. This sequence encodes CASSEGGGPYNEQFF.

The CDR3 DNA is TGTGCCAGCAGCCCCACGATTTATAATTCACCCCTCCACTTT. Protein sequence: CASSPTIYNSPLHF. V usage is TRBV13 and J usage is TRBJ1-6; D gene ambiguous. The CDR3 runs to 14 residues. CDR1 is PRHDT and CDR2 is FYEKMQ in the germline V gene (reference sequence). V lost 5 bases, J lost 4 bases, and 9 bases lay in between.

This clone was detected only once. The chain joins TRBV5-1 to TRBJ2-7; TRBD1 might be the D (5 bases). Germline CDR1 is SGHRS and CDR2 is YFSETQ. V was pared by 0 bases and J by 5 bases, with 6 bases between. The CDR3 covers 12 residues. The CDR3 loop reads CASSLVRDEQYF. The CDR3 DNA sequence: TGCGCCAGCAGCTTGGTCAGGGACGAGCAGTACTTC.